This TCR beta chain stems from a study of beta chain features in type 1 diabetes. The CDR3 loop spans 14 amino acids. The V segment lost 2 bases and the J segment 2 bases; nucleotides outside the gene matches: 4. CDR1 and CDR2 from the germline V gene are SQVTM and ANQGSEA. This clone has ten or more counts. The study reverse transcribed the entire isolated RNA, so it sequenced expressed TCRB transcripts. Method: immunoSEQ multiplex PCR; TCRdb's copy keeps in-frame clones and lacks some. The sample contains about 360,000 clones, around 13% of which appear only once. One heparinised blood draw, averaging about 0.11 L, came from each donor.

J is TRBJ2-7 and V is TRBV29-1; 9 bases are shared with TRBD2. The TCR comes from a man aged 18 to 30 in good health. Source material: naive CD4+ T cells from blood. The CDR3 DNA reads TGCAGCGTTGAACGCGGGAGGGCCCCCTACGAGCAGTACTTC. Amino acids: CSVERGRAPYEQYF.